These T cell receptor beta chains were read from a single sample in a study of T cell repertoires in cytomegalovirus infection. For these TCRs, the target antigens are not known. TCRdb processed the reads anew with MiXCR; each CDR3 protein has one entry. The sample yields about half a million distinct CDR3 sequences, 42% seen once. Sequencing was performed on cultured PBMCs, taken from culture after CMV antigen stimulation. The source of these receptors is a human donor in good health (CMV status not recorded). Some clones in this sample may be carry-over from other donors' samples. CDR3s include the opening cysteine and the closing phenylalanine or tryptophan. Each record gives: D gene, CDR3 length, V gene, J gene, clone size, CDR3 DNA, CDR3 protein. D genes are given only for firm matches. Part of the rows lack a size; the others show once, few, many or a class for expanded clones.

d_call: TRBD1
cdr3_length: 15
v_call: TRBV7-4
j_call: TRBJ1-4
clone_size: NA
cdr3_nt: TGTGCCAGCAGCTTAGGACAGGGGAATCACGAAAAACTGTTTTTT
cdr3_aa: CASSLGQGNHEKLFF

d_call: NA
cdr3_length: 15
v_call: TRBV10-3
j_call: TRBJ2-3
clone_size: few
cdr3_nt: TGTGCCATCAGTGATGGGCAGGACCCCACAGATACGCAGTATTTT
cdr3_aa: CAISDGQDPTDTQYF

d_call: TRBD2
cdr3_length: 16
v_call: TRBV7-2
j_call: TRBJ2-5
clone_size: few
cdr3_nt: TGTGCCAGCAGCTTGGGGAGCGGGGGGGCCCAAGAGACCCAGTACTTC
cdr3_aa: CASSLGSGGAQETQYF

d_call: NA
cdr3_length: 16
v_call: TRBV12-3/TRBV12-4
j_call: TRBJ1-1
clone_size: NA
cdr3_nt: TGTGCCAGCAGTCTGTACAGGGTAAGGGGTGACACTGAAGCTTTCTTT
cdr3_aa: CASSLYRVRGDTEAFF

d_call: NA
cdr3_length: 14
v_call: TRBV7-9
j_call: TRBJ1-4
clone_size: NA
cdr3_nt: TGTGCCAGCAGCACCACAGGGAGCGGTGAAAAACTGTTTTTT
cdr3_aa: CASSTTGSGEKLFF

d_call: TRBD2
cdr3_length: 13
v_call: TRBV7-2
j_call: TRBJ2-7
clone_size: few
cdr3_nt: TGTGCCAGCAGCCCCGGGACTAGGCTCGAGCAGTACTTC
cdr3_aa: CASSPGTRLEQYF

d_call: NA
cdr3_length: 14
v_call: TRBV20-1
j_call: TRBJ2-1
clone_size: NA
cdr3_nt: TGCAGTGCTAGAGCCGGGACTTGGTACAATGAGCAGTTCTTC
cdr3_aa: CSARAGTWYNEQFF

d_call: NA
cdr3_length: 15
v_call: TRBV6-1
j_call: TRBJ2-3
clone_size: NA
cdr3_nt: TGTGCCAGCAAGTTCGGACGGCTCAGCACAGATACGCAGTATTTT
cdr3_aa: CASKFGRLSTDTQYF

d_call: NA
cdr3_length: 13
v_call: TRBV4-1
j_call: TRBJ2-1
clone_size: NA
cdr3_nt: TGCGCCAGCAGCCAAGTGATGTACAATGAGCAGTTCTTC
cdr3_aa: CASSQVMYNEQFF

d_call: TRBD2
cdr3_length: 16
v_call: TRBV27
j_call: TRBJ2-3
clone_size: NA
cdr3_nt: TGTGCCAGCAGTCGTACTAGCGGGAGGGCGGCAGATACGCAGTATTTT
cdr3_aa: CASSRTSGRAADTQYF

d_call: NA
cdr3_length: 13
v_call: TRBV12-3/TRBV12-4
j_call: TRBJ1-2
clone_size: few
cdr3_nt: TGTGCCAGCAGTTTTGATGAGGGGGACGGCTACACCTTC
cdr3_aa: CASSFDEGDGYTF

d_call: NA
cdr3_length: 13
v_call: TRBV5-3
j_call: TRBJ1-6
clone_size: once
cdr3_nt: TGTGCCAGCAGCCCGGGGACGGGGTCACCCCTCCACTTT
cdr3_aa: CASSPGTGSPLHF

d_call: NA
cdr3_length: 13
v_call: TRBV7-2
j_call: TRBJ2-5
clone_size: NA
cdr3_nt: TGTGCCAGCAGCTTAGGAACTACAGAGACCCAGTACTTC
cdr3_aa: CASSLGTTETQYF

d_call: NA
cdr3_length: 13
v_call: TRBV7-9
j_call: TRBJ1-2
clone_size: NA
cdr3_nt: TGTGCCAGCAGCTCCCCGGTAGCCTATGGCTACACCTTC
cdr3_aa: CASSSPVAYGYTF

d_call: NA
cdr3_length: 14
v_call: TRBV7-6
j_call: TRBJ1-2
clone_size: few
cdr3_nt: TGTGCCAGCAGCCCGTCCAGGCAAAACTATGGCTACACCTTC
cdr3_aa: CASSPSRQNYGYTF

d_call: TRBD1
cdr3_length: 14
v_call: TRBV20-1
j_call: TRBJ2-7
clone_size: NA
cdr3_nt: TGCAGTGCTTCAACCGGGACAGGGGACTACGAGCAGTACTTC
cdr3_aa: CSASTGTGDYEQYF

d_call: NA
cdr3_length: 14
v_call: TRBV28
j_call: TRBJ1-1
clone_size: NA
cdr3_nt: TGTGCCAGCAGTTTACCGGGAACGGACACTGAAGCTTTCTTT
cdr3_aa: CASSLPGTDTEAFF

d_call: NA
cdr3_length: 13
v_call: TRBV27
j_call: TRBJ2-7
clone_size: NA
cdr3_nt: TGTGCCAGCAGACCAAGGGCGGCCCACGAGCAGTACTTC
cdr3_aa: CASRPRAAHEQYF

d_call: NA
cdr3_length: 14
v_call: TRBV11-2
j_call: TRBJ2-7
clone_size: few
cdr3_nt: TGTGCCAGCAGCTTTAGGGACGGGTTGTACGAGCAGTACTTC
cdr3_aa: CASSFRDGLYEQYF

d_call: NA
cdr3_length: 14
v_call: TRBV7-2
j_call: TRBJ1-4
clone_size: many
cdr3_nt: TGTGCCAGCAGCTGGGCCTCAACTAATGAAAAACTGTTTTTT
cdr3_aa: CASSWASTNEKLFF

d_call: NA
cdr3_length: 14
v_call: TRBV5-5
j_call: TRBJ1-6
clone_size: NA
cdr3_nt: TGTGCCAGCAGCTTACAGGGTTTCAATTCACCCCTCCACTTT
cdr3_aa: CASSLQGFNSPLHF

d_call: NA
cdr3_length: 16
v_call: TRBV11-2
j_call: TRBJ2-1
clone_size: NA
cdr3_nt: TGTGCCAGCAGCCGAAATCGTCGGGGTGGGGGAAATGAGCAGTTCTTC
cdr3_aa: CASSRNRRGGGNEQFF

d_call: TRBD1
cdr3_length: 14
v_call: TRBV7-2
j_call: TRBJ1-1
clone_size: many
cdr3_nt: TGTGCCAGCAGCCCGGGACAGTTGAACACTGAAGCTTTCTTT
cdr3_aa: CASSPGQLNTEAFF

d_call: NA
cdr3_length: 12
v_call: TRBV7-8
j_call: TRBJ2-1
clone_size: NA
cdr3_nt: TGTGCCAGCAGCTTAGCTGTCAATGAGCAGTTCTTC
cdr3_aa: CASSLAVNEQFF

d_call: NA
cdr3_length: 13
v_call: TRBV7-2
j_call: TRBJ2-7
clone_size: few
cdr3_nt: TGTGCCAGCAGCCCCAGGACCAGCTACGAGCAGTACTTC
cdr3_aa: CASSPRTSYEQYF

d_call: NA
cdr3_length: 14
v_call: TRBV6-1
j_call: TRBJ1-1
clone_size: few
cdr3_nt: TGTGCCAGCAGCCAAGGACACTCAAACACTGAAGCTTTCTTT
cdr3_aa: CASSQGHSNTEAFF

d_call: NA
cdr3_length: 13
v_call: TRBV12-3/TRBV12-4
j_call: TRBJ2-1
clone_size: NA
cdr3_nt: TGTGCCAGCAGTGACGGACCGGCCAATGAGCAGTTCTTC
cdr3_aa: CASSDGPANEQFF

d_call: NA
cdr3_length: 14
v_call: TRBV15
j_call: TRBJ2-2
clone_size: NA
cdr3_nt: TGTGCCACCAGTCTGGACAAAGTAACCGGGGAGCTGTTTTTT
cdr3_aa: CATSLDKVTGELFF

d_call: TRBD2
cdr3_length: 17
v_call: TRBV7-2
j_call: TRBJ2-7
clone_size: NA
cdr3_nt: TGTGTCAGCAGCCGTAGCGTACTAGCGGGAAGAAGTGGCGAGCAGTACTTC
cdr3_aa: CVSSRSVLAGRSGEQYF

d_call: NA
cdr3_length: 14
v_call: TRBV7-2
j_call: TRBJ2-7
clone_size: NA
cdr3_nt: TGTGCCAGCAGCCAAGCGGGGACACCCTACGAGCAGTACTTC
cdr3_aa: CASSQAGTPYEQYF

d_call: TRBD1
cdr3_length: 15
v_call: TRBV19
j_call: TRBJ1-5
clone_size: NA
cdr3_nt: TGTGCCAGTAGTGCCGGACAGGGTAACAATCAGCCCCAGCATTTT
cdr3_aa: CASSAGQGNNQPQHF

d_call: NA
cdr3_length: 14
v_call: TRBV12-3/TRBV12-4
j_call: TRBJ1-4
clone_size: NA
cdr3_nt: TGTGCCAGCAGTCTGTTGACTCCTAATGAAAAACTGTTTTTT
cdr3_aa: CASSLLTPNEKLFF

d_call: TRBD2
cdr3_length: 17
v_call: TRBV12-3/TRBV12-4
j_call: TRBJ2-1
clone_size: NA
cdr3_nt: TGTGCCAGCAGTTTCTTACCCGGGACTAGCCTTTACAATGAGCAGTTCTTC
cdr3_aa: CASSFLPGTSLYNEQFF

d_call: NA
cdr3_length: 11
v_call: TRBV7-8
j_call: TRBJ1-1
clone_size: many
cdr3_nt: TGTGCCAGCAGCTTTCGGACTGAAGCTTTCTTT
cdr3_aa: CASSFRTEAFF

d_call: NA
cdr3_length: 15
v_call: TRBV7-2
j_call: TRBJ2-1
clone_size: NA
cdr3_nt: TGTGCCAGCGCCACCTGGAGGGGGCCTAGGAATGAGCAGTTCTTC
cdr3_aa: CASATWRGPRNEQFF

d_call: NA
cdr3_length: 14
v_call: TRBV6-2/TRBV6-3
j_call: TRBJ2-7
clone_size: once
cdr3_nt: TGTGCCAGCAGTTCCTCCAGGGGTACCTACGAGCAGTACTTC
cdr3_aa: CASSSSRGTYEQYF

d_call: TRBD2
cdr3_length: 17
v_call: TRBV10-3
j_call: TRBJ2-3
clone_size: NA
cdr3_nt: TGTGCCATCAGTGAGCCCAAGGGACTAGCCCTCACAGATACGCAGTATTTT
cdr3_aa: CAISEPKGLALTDTQYF

d_call: NA
cdr3_length: 15
v_call: TRBV7-6
j_call: TRBJ2-2
clone_size: NA
cdr3_nt: TGTGCCAGCAGCTTAGTTCAGGGGATCACCGGGGAGCTGTTTTTT
cdr3_aa: CASSLVQGITGELFF

d_call: TRBD2
cdr3_length: 13
v_call: TRBV7-9
j_call: TRBJ2-1
clone_size: NA
cdr3_nt: TGTGCCAGCACCCTTACTAGCGGCAATGAGCAGTTCTTC
cdr3_aa: CASTLTSGNEQFF

d_call: NA
cdr3_length: 14
v_call: TRBV6-1
j_call: TRBJ1-4
clone_size: NA
cdr3_nt: TGTGCCAGCAGCTCGCGAGGGGAGGATGAAAAACTGTTTTTT
cdr3_aa: CASSSRGEDEKLFF

d_call: NA
cdr3_length: 13
v_call: TRBV6-6
j_call: TRBJ2-7
clone_size: NA
cdr3_nt: TGTGCCAGCAGTTACCTTTTAGGAGACGAGCAGTACTTC
cdr3_aa: CASSYLLGDEQYF

d_call: TRBD1
cdr3_length: 15
v_call: TRBV7-3
j_call: TRBJ2-7
clone_size: few
cdr3_nt: TGTGCCAGCAGCTCTGACAGGGGAGCTCGGGTCGAGCAGTACTTC
cdr3_aa: CASSSDRGARVEQYF

d_call: TRBD1
cdr3_length: 14
v_call: TRBV6-8
j_call: TRBJ2-7
clone_size: NA
cdr3_nt: TGTGCCAGCAGTTACCGGGACAGGGAATACGAGCAGTACTTC
cdr3_aa: CASSYRDREYEQYF

d_call: NA
cdr3_length: 15
v_call: TRBV12-3/TRBV12-4
j_call: TRBJ1-1
clone_size: NA
cdr3_nt: TGTGCCAGCAGCGTCCAGGGCGGGGGATGGACTGAAGCTTTCTTT
cdr3_aa: CASSVQGGGWTEAFF

d_call: NA
cdr3_length: 14
v_call: TRBV5-5
j_call: TRBJ2-3
clone_size: NA
cdr3_nt: TGTGCCAGCAGCCCGTACGGGAAGTTATATACGCAGTATTTT
cdr3_aa: CASSPYGKLYTQYF

d_call: NA
cdr3_length: 15
v_call: TRBV7-6
j_call: TRBJ1-2
clone_size: few
cdr3_nt: TGTGCCAGCAGCTTAATTGGGGCTTACTTATATGGCTACACCTTC
cdr3_aa: CASSLIGAYLYGYTF

d_call: NA
cdr3_length: 15
v_call: TRBV7-8
j_call: TRBJ2-3
clone_size: NA
cdr3_nt: TGTGCCAGCAGCTTAGCGCCCCAAAACACAGATACGCAGTATTTT
cdr3_aa: CASSLAPQNTDTQYF

d_call: NA
cdr3_length: 13
v_call: TRBV5-4
j_call: TRBJ2-4
clone_size: once
cdr3_nt: TGTGCCAGCAGCTTGGATGTAGGAAACATTCAGTACTTC
cdr3_aa: CASSLDVGNIQYF

d_call: NA
cdr3_length: 14
v_call: TRBV7-8
j_call: TRBJ2-7
clone_size: few
cdr3_nt: TGTGCCAGCAGCCAATCCGGGATCTTACACGAGCAGTACTTC
cdr3_aa: CASSQSGILHEQYF

d_call: NA
cdr3_length: 17
v_call: TRBV12-3/TRBV12-4
j_call: TRBJ1-5
clone_size: NA
cdr3_nt: TGTGCCAGCAGTCCCAAGAAGGCAAGCTCTAACAATCAGCCCCAGCATTTT
cdr3_aa: CASSPKKASSNNQPQHF

d_call: NA
cdr3_length: 14
v_call: TRBV7-2
j_call: TRBJ2-6
clone_size: NA
cdr3_nt: TGTGCCAGCAGCTTAATAACTGGGGCCAACGTCCTGACTTTC
cdr3_aa: CASSLITGANVLTF

d_call: NA
cdr3_length: 14
v_call: TRBV2
j_call: TRBJ2-3
clone_size: NA
cdr3_nt: TGTGCCACGGGTGGGTGGTCACGCACAGATACGCAGTATTTT
cdr3_aa: CATGGWSRTDTQYF

d_call: TRBD2
cdr3_length: 17
v_call: TRBV4-1
j_call: TRBJ2-1
clone_size: few
cdr3_nt: TGCGCCAGCAGCCAGGGTGGCGGTAGCGGGAGCGGCCGGGAGCAGTTCTTC
cdr3_aa: CASSQGGGSGSGREQFF

d_call: NA
cdr3_length: 19
v_call: TRBV7-2
j_call: TRBJ1-6
clone_size: many
cdr3_nt: TGTGCCAGCAGCTTAGTCCCAGGTGTCGGACCCCAAATTAATTCACCCCTCCACTTT
cdr3_aa: CASSLVPGVGPQINSPLHF

d_call: NA
cdr3_length: 13
v_call: TRBV13
j_call: TRBJ1-2
clone_size: NA
cdr3_nt: TGTGCCAGCAGCTTAGCTGCGGACTACGGCTACACCTTC
cdr3_aa: CASSLAADYGYTF

d_call: NA
cdr3_length: 16
v_call: TRBV10-3
j_call: TRBJ1-2
clone_size: NA
cdr3_nt: TGTGCCATCAGTGATAGTAAGGGGGAGACAGCCTATGGCTACACCTTC
cdr3_aa: CAISDSKGETAYGYTF